Following are 5 T cell receptor beta chains from one sample sequenced in a study of control samples from healthy donors and cancer patients. Sequenced by immunoSEQ multiplex PCR; TCRdb stores in-frame clones only, minus some. This sample has some 120,000 clones, with roughly 86% found just once. Sequenced material: blood. These TCRs come from a man in his 60s in good health.

This chain links TRBV19 with TRBJ1-2; D possibly corresponds to TRBD1 (5 bases). CDR1 is LNHDA, CDR2 SQIVND, per germline (reference sequence). This CDR3 has 15 amino acids. V was pared by 7 bases and J by 8 bases, with 23 bases between. CDR3: CASIRDSLGGEGYTF. The DNA of the CDR3 is TGTGCCAGTATCCGAGACAGCCTGGGTGGTGAGGGCTACACCTTC.

The chain couples TRBV6-5 to TRBJ1-5, with D unclear. This CDR3 contains 14 residues. From germline, CDR1 is MNHEY and CDR2 SVGAGI. Trimming took 8 bases from V and 3 from J, leaving 14 bases between them. The CDR3: CASYQGNSNQPQHF. CDR3 DNA: TGTGCCAGCTATCAAGGGAATTCCAATCAGCCCCAGCATTTT.

This chain links TRBV28 with TRBJ1-4; D is unresolved. Per germline, CDR1 MDHEN and CDR2 SYDVKM. The germline V and J ends were trimmed by 3 bases and 8 bases, with 16 bases remaining between them. The CDR3 spans 15 residues. The CDR3 DNA follows: TGTGCCAGCAGTTTCTCTTGGCAGGAGAACGAAAAACTGTTTTTT. Translating gives CASSFSWQENEKLFF.

The V and J genes are TRBV19 and TRBJ1-3; weak D call: TRBD1 (6 bases). Looked up from germline, CDR1 is LNHDA and CDR2 is SQIVND (reference sequence). The CDR3 runs 15 residues. Trimming removed 6 bases at V and 0 bases at J, with 12 bases between. CDR3 region: CASSMGAVSGNTIYF. CDR3 bases: TGTGCCAGTAGCATGGGGGCAGTCTCTGGAAACACCATATATTTT.

In this sample, this clone turned up a few times. This sequence joins TRBV7-9 and TRBJ1-6; D is unresolved. V gave up 1 base and J gave up 11 bases, with 12 bases separating them. The CDR3 runs to 14 residues. CDR1 and CDR2 (germline): SEHNR, FQNEAQ (reference sequence). CDR3 in amino acids: CASSLEGGATPLHF. The CDR3 DNA sequence: TGTGCCAGCAGCTTAGAAGGTGGCGCGACACCCCTCCACTTT.